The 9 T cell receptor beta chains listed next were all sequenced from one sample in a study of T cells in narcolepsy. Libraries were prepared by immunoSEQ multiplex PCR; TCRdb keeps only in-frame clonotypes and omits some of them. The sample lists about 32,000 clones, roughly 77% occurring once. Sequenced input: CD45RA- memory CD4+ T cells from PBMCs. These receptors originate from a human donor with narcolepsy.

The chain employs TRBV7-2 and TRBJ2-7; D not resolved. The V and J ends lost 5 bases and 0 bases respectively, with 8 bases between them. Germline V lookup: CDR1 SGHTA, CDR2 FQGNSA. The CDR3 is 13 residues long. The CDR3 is CASSPLSSYEQYF. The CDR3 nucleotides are TGTGCCAGCAGCCCGCTGAGCTCCTACGAGCAGTACTTC.

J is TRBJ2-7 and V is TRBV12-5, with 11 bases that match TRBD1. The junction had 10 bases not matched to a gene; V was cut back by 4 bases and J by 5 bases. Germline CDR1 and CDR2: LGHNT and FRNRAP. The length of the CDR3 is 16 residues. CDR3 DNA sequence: TGTGCTAGTGGTTCCAGGACAGGGGGCATTTCGGACGAGCAGTACTTC. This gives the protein CASGSRTGGISDEQYF.

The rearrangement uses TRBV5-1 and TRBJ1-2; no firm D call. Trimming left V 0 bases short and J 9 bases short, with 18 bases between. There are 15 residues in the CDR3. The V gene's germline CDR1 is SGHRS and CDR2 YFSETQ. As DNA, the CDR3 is TGCGCCAGCAGCTTGGACGTAGGGTTGGATGGCCGCTACACCTTC. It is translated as CASSLDVGLDGRYTF. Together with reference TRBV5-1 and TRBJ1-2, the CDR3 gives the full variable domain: KAGVTQTPRYLIKTRGQQVTLSCSPISGHRSVSWYQQTPGQGLQFLFEYFSETQRNKGNFPGRFSGRQFSNSRSEMNVSTLELGDSALYLCASSLDVGLDGRYTFGSGTRLTVV.

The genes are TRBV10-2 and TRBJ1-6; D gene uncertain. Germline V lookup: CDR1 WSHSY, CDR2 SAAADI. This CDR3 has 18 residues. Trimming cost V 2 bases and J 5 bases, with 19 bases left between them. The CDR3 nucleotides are TGCGCCAGCAGTGAGATAAAAGGGCTTCTCTTGGATAATTCACCCCTCCACTTT. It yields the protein CASSEIKGLLLDNSPLHF.

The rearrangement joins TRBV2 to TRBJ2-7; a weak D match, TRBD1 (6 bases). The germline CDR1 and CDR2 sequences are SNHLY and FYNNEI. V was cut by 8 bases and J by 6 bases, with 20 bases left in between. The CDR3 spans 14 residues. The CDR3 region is CASRSGAFGGEQYF. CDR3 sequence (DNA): TGTGCCAGCCGATCAGGGGCTTTCGGTGGCGAGCAGTACTTC.

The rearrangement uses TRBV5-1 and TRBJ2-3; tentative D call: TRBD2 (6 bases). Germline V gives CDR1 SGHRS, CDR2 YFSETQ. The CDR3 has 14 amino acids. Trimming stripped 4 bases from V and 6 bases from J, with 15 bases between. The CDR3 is CASSDGGATDTQYF. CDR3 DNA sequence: TGCGCCAGCAGCGACGGGGGAGCAACGGATACGCAGTATTTT.

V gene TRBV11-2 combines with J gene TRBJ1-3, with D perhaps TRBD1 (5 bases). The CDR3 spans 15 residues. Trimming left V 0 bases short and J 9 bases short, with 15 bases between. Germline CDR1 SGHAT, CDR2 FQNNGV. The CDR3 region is CASSLDVGQGGTIYF. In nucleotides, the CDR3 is TGTGCCAGCAGCTTAGATGTTGGCCAGGGTGGCACCATATATTTT. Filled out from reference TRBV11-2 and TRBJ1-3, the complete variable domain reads EAGVAQSPRYKIIEKRQSVAFWCNPISGHATLYWYQQILGQGPKLLIQFQNNGVVDDSQLPKDRFSAERLKGVDSTLKIQPAKLEDSAVYLCASSLDVGQGGTIYFGEGSWLTVV.

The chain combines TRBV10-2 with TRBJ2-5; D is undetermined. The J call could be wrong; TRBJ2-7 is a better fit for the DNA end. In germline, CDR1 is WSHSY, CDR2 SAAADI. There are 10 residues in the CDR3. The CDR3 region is CASAKYEQYF. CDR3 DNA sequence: TGCGCCAGCGCCAAGTACGAGCAGTACTTC.

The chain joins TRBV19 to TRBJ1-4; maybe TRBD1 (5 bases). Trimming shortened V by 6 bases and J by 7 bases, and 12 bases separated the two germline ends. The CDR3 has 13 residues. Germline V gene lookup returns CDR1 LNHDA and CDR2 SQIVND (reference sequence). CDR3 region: CASRGRGREKLFF. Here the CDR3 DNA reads TGTGCCAGTAGGGGGCGGGGACGTGAAAAACTGTTTTTT.